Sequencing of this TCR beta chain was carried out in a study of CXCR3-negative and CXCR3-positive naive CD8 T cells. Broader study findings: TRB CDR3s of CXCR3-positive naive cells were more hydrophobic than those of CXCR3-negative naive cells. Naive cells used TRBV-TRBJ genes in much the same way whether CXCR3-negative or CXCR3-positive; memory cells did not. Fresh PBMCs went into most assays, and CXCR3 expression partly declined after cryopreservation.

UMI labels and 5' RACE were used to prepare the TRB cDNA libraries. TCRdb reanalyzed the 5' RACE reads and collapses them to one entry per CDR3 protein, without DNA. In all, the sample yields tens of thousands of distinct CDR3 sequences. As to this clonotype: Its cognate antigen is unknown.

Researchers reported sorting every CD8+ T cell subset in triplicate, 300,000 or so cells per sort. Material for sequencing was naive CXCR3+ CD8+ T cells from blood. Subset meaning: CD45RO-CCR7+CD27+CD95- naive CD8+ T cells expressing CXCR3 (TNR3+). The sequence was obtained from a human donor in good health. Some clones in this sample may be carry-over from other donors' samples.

CDR3 region: CASSLSWPTEGFHEQYF. V gene TRBV7-8 combines with J gene TRBJ2-7; TCRdb picks TRBD2, but there is no DNA to check that call. CDR3 length equals 17 residues. CDR1 is SGHVS and CDR2 is FQNEAQ in the germline V gene.